This paragraph reports one T cell receptor beta chain. Its antigen is not yet known. Base qualities were left out, and no much larger clone turns up one base away. The entry originates in a study of T cell repertoires in cytomegalovirus infection (dated by TCRdb to the late 2010s). Broadly, across the study: Recently identified HLA-C-restricted CMV epitopes, whose presentation resists viral immunomodulation, were targeted by peptide stimulations together with well-studied HLA-B-restricted epitopes. The HLA type of each donor mattered for the analysis, because public TCR beta signatures pointed to carriage of CMV infection along with the matching HLA type. Overall results and qualifications from the work: The ex vivo response was dominated by HLA-C-restricted CMV-specific TCR beta clonotypes, which also provided the single most frequent clonotype in two of eight donors. In both this cohort and an independent roughly 360-donor cohort, the cumulative frequency of public TCR beta family members distinguished carriers of CMV infection plus the relevant HLA type.

The treatment or condition tag for this specimen amounts to: in vitro stimulation with specific CMV peptide epitopes to enrich CMV-specific T cells. The junction carries 10 bases between V and J, which are trimmed by 4 bases and 4 bases respectively. There are 12 amino acids in the CDR3, from cysteine to phenylalanine inclusive. Of all the DNA, just the CDR3 is kept, 36 bases in frame from base 1. CDR1 SQVTM and CDR2 ANQGSEA were looked up in the germline V gene. Sequencer: Illumina HiSeq 1500. The raw public data were reprocessed by TCRdb itself: fastp quality trimming at Q25, MiXCR clonotype calling, in-frame beta chains only. CDR3 protein duplicates are merged, each entry listing the most common genes and DNA. The sample records 700,000 to 850,000 distinct CDR3 sequences, less than 35% of which are singletons. The ten largest make up approximately 13% of the sample.

The chain links TRBV29-1 with TRBJ1-2, with no D gene named confidently. Sequencing used cultured CD8+ T cells from PBMCs, obtained from culture after CMV antigen stimulation. The TCR originated in a human donor in good health (CMV status not recorded). Some clones in this sample may be carry-over from other donors' samples. The nucleotide sequence is given as TGCAGCGTTGTGACACGTTCCTATGGCTACACCTTC. Its amino acids are CSVVTRSYGYTF.